Listed here are 23 T cell receptor beta chains from one sample, sequenced in a study of blood T cell repertoires in COVID-19. This table comes from immunoSEQ multiplex PCR, and its TCRdb copy is limited to in-frame clones, with some not included. Of roughly 190,000 clones in the sample, approximately 79% are singletons; the top ten hold 13% to 15%. Sequencing used peripheral blood. All receptors come from a man between 25 and 39 years old with active or convalescent COVID-19.

This chain joins TRBV19 and TRBJ1-1, with D uncertain. Germline values: CDR1 LNHDA, CDR2 SQIVND (reference sequence). This CDR3 region has 13 residues. The germline V and J ends were trimmed by 3 bases and 11 bases, with 16 bases remaining between them. The CDR3: CASSIGPSAGAFF. DNA of the CDR3: TGTGCCAGTAGTATCGGGCCTTCGGCGGGGGCTTTCTTT.

This clone was seen more than once but under ten times. The gene calls are TRBV7-9 and TRBJ1-1; TRBD1 might be the D (5 bases). Trimming took off 6 bases at V and 1 base at J, with 12 bases between the two ends. This CDR3 comprises 14 residues. Germline loops: CDR1 SEHNR, CDR2 FQNEAQ (reference sequence). CDR3 sequence reads: CASRSPTENTEAFF. The CDR3 bases are TGTGCCAGCAGGTCCCCGACAGAGAACACTGAAGCTTTCTTT. Filled out from reference TRBV7-9 and TRBJ1-1, the complete variable domain reads DTGVSQNPRHKITKRGQNVTFRCDPISEHNRLYWYRQTLGQGPEFLTYFQNEAQLEKSRLLSDRFSAERPKGSFSTLEIQRTEQGDSAMYLCASRSPTENTEAFFGQGTRLTVV.

V gene TRBV25-1 combines with J gene TRBJ1-2, with D perhaps matching TRBD1 (5 bases). V dropped 4 bases and J dropped 5 bases, with 14 bases sitting between them. The germline CDR1 and CDR2 sequences are MGHDK and SYGVNS. The CDR3 spans 14 residues. In DNA, the CDR3 is TGTGCCAGCAGTGTCCGGGGGAGTCCGTATGGCTACACCTTC. It specifies CASSVRGSPYGYTF.

V usage is TRBV10-3 and J usage is TRBJ2-3; 8 bases fit TRBD2. Germline V gives CDR1 ENHRY, CDR2 SYGVKD. V lost 6 bases to trimming and J lost 1 base; unmatched junction nucleotides: 3. This CDR3 is 14 amino acids long. This CDR3 reads CAIRGTRGTDTQYF. CDR3 DNA: TGTGCCATCAGGGGGACTAGGGGCACAGATACGCAGTATTTT.

This sequence joins TRBV4-3 and TRBJ2-3, with unresolved D. The V end was cut by 0 bases, the J end by 6 bases, with 22 bases between. The CDR3 sequence is 18 residues long. Germline lookup yields CDR1 LGHNA and CDR2 YSLEER. The CDR3, as DNA: TGCGCCAGCAGCCAAGATTGGCAGCTTCTGTCTGGGCCGGATACGCAGTATTTT. Translating gives CASSQDWQLLSGPDTQYF.

V gene TRBV30 combines with J gene TRBJ1-4; TRBD1 matches 9 bases. CDR3 length equals 15 residues. Trimming took 4 bases from V and 6 from J; bases not matched to a gene: 9. Germline V gives CDR1 GTSNPN, CDR2 SVGIG (reference sequence). The CDR3 DNA follows: TGTGCCTGGAAGGATCGGGGGACAGGGCATGAAAAACTGTTTTTT. It codes for CAWKDRGTGHEKLFF.

The chain carries TRBV5-8 and TRBJ2-2, with D unclear. Germline lookup yields CDR1 SGHTS and CDR2 YDEGEE. This CDR3 contains 13 residues. Between the trimmed V and J ends, which lost 1 base and 8 bases, there was a span of 9 bases. The CDR3 DNA follows: TGTGCCAGCAGCTTGACACCCAGGGGGGAGCTGTTTTTT. Translating it yields CASSLTPRGELFF. Filled out from reference TRBV5-8 and TRBJ2-2, the complete variable domain reads EAGVTQSPTHLIKTRGQQATLRCSPISGHTSVYWYQQALGLGLQFLLWYDEGEERNRGNFPPRFSGRQFPNYSSELNVNALELEDSALYLCASSLTPRGELFFGEGSRLTVL.

The rearrangement joins TRBV19 to TRBJ2-6; D perhaps matches TRBD1 (6 bases). CDR1 LNHDA and CDR2 SQIVND come from the germline V gene (reference sequence). Trimming shortened V by 6 bases and J by 4 bases, and 10 bases separated the two germline ends. CDR3 length equals 14 residues. The CDR3 sequence is CASSQGNGANVLTF. The CDR3 bases are TGTGCCAGTAGCCAGGGGAACGGGGCCAACGTCCTGACTTTC.

The chain recombines TRBV4-2 with TRBJ1-4; 8 positions agree with TRBD1. The trim removed 0 bases at V and 5 bases at J, leaving 5 bases unmatched. CDR3 length: 16 amino acids. Germline CDR1 reads LGHNA; CDR2 reads YNFKEQ. The CDR3 region has the DNA TGTGCCAGCAGCCAAGATTATGACAGGGGAAATGAAAAACTGTTTTTT. Translation gives CASSQDYDRGNEKLFF.

This clone was recorded only once. The chain has TRBV7-2 and TRBJ2-1; D perhaps matches TRBD2 (5 bases). Germline V gene lookup returns CDR1 SGHTA and CDR2 FQGNSA. Trimming left V 4 bases short and J 10 bases short, with 14 bases between. The CDR3 length is 13 residues. The CDR3 DNA follows: TGTGCCAGCAGCTCTTGGACTCCTCCCGAGCAGTTCTTC. Translated: CASSSWTPPEQFF.

This clone showed up just once. The rearrangement links TRBV10-3 to TRBJ1-2, with 8 bases aligning to TRBD1. J lost 8 bases, V lost 5 bases, and 7 bases had no gene match. This CDR3 has 13 residues. Germline CDR1 is ENHRY and CDR2 is SYGVKD. The CDR3 loop is CAISKDREWGYTF. CDR3 DNA sequence: TGTGCCATCAGTAAGGACAGGGAGTGGGGCTACACCTTC.

The V and J genes are TRBV9 and TRBJ2-6, with 9 positions matching TRBD1. This CDR3 contains 17 residues. Germline V lookup: CDR1 SGDLS, CDR2 YYNGEE. V was clipped by 1 base and J by 5 bases; unmatched bases: 7. This CDR3 is CASSVTGQGGWANVLTF. The CDR3 DNA reads TGTGCCAGCAGCGTAACGGGACAGGGTGGCTGGGCCAACGTCCTGACTTTC.

The chain carries TRBV30 and TRBJ2-7; TRBD1 matches at 7 bases. Germline loops: CDR1 GTSNPN, CDR2 SVGIG (reference sequence). This CDR3 is 14 amino acids long. Trimming removed 1 base from V and 0 bases from J; junction bases left unmatched: 3. As DNA, the CDR3 is TGTGCCTGGAGTGAACAGGGGATCTCCTACGAGCAGTACTTC. Amino acid sequence: CAWSEQGISYEQYF.

This chain joins TRBV19 and TRBJ2-7; 7 nucleotides line up with TRBD1. The junction had 6 bases not matched to a gene; V was cut back by 4 bases and J by 0 bases. Looked up from germline, CDR1 is LNHDA and CDR2 is SQIVND (reference sequence). CDR3 length: 15 amino acids. The CDR3 region has the DNA TGTGCCAGTAGTACCGGGACAGTGAGCTCCTACGAGCAGTACTTC. Translated: CASSTGTVSSYEQYF.

This clone was picked up one time. The chain combines TRBV18 with TRBJ1-1, with 9 positions matching TRBD1. CDR1 is KGHSH and CDR2 is LQKENI in the germline V gene. This CDR3 is built from 18 residues. The V gene end was trimmed by 3 bases and the J gene end by 3 bases; junction bases not matched to a gene: 14. Here the CDR3 DNA reads TGTGCCAGCTCACCGTACCCGGACAGGGGAAGGTCAGACACTGAAGCTTTCTTT. Residues: CASSPYPDRGRSDTEAFF.

The rearrangement uses TRBV6-5 and TRBJ2-7; TRBD2 matches at 7 bases. CDR3 size: 13 residues. The V gene's germline CDR1 is MNHEY and CDR2 SVGAGI. The J segment lost 7 bases and the V segment lost 5 bases, leaving 8 bases of the junction unmatched. The CDR3, as DNA: TGTGCCAGCAGTAGGACTGAGCGGGGTGAGCAGTACGTC. Its protein is CASSRTERGEQYV.

V gene TRBV7-9 combines with J gene TRBJ2-7, with D possibly being TRBD2 (6 bases). Trimming shortened V by 5 bases and J by 0 bases, and 14 bases separated the two germline ends. The germline gives CDR1 SEHNR, CDR2 FQNEAQ (reference sequence). This CDR3 region has 15 residues. DNA of the CDR3: TGTGCCAGCAGCCCGACCGACGGGAGCTCCTACGAGCAGTACTTC. As protein: CASSPTDGSSYEQYF.

The chain has TRBV4-3 and TRBJ2-7, with 10 bases aligning to TRBD1. The ends lost 1 base at V and 6 bases at J; junction bases unmatched: 9. Germline CDR1 and CDR2: LGHNA and YSLEER. The CDR3 is made up of 16 amino acids. CDR3 region: CASSQVWTGGQSEQYF. CDR3 DNA sequence: TGCGCCAGCAGCCAAGTATGGACAGGGGGTCAGAGCGAGCAGTACTTC.

The V gene is TRBV4-1, the J gene TRBJ1-1; D ambiguous. V dropped 4 bases and J dropped 1 base, with 10 bases sitting between them. The CDR3 runs 14 residues. CDR1 is MGHRA and CDR2 is YSYEKL in the germline V gene. As DNA, the CDR3 is TGCGCCAGCAGCCCCCCCTCGGGGAACACTGAAGCTTTCTTT. It translates to CASSPPSGNTEAFF.

The genes are TRBV6-5 and TRBJ1-1, with 12 bases lining up with TRBD1. Germline trimming cut 2 bases from V and 4 bases from J; bases unmatched to any gene: 5. The CDR3 runs 16 residues. Germline assignment: CDR1 MNHEY and CDR2 SVGAGI. The CDR3 DNA follows: TGTGCCAGCAGTTACCTGGGACAGGGGGCTGCCACTGAAGCTTTCTTT. Its protein product is CASSYLGQGAATEAFF.

The chain is built from TRBV7-9 and TRBJ1-3; 8 nucleotides line up with TRBD1. Germline assignment: CDR1 SEHNR and CDR2 FQNEAQ (reference sequence). This CDR3 has 13 amino acids. The V and J ends lost 3 bases and 8 bases, in that order; junction bases with no gene match: 3. The CDR3 DNA reads TGTGCCAGCAGCTTGACAGGGGAGGACACCATATATTTT. Translation gives CASSLTGEDTIYF. The full variable domain, completed using reference TRBV7-9 and TRBJ1-3, is DTGVSQNPRHKITKRGQNVTFRCDPISEHNRLYWYRQTLGQGPEFLTYFQNEAQLEKSRLLSDRFSAERPKGSFSTLEIQRTEQGDSAMYLCASSLTGEDTIYFGEGSWLTVV.

The chain carries TRBV10-1 and TRBJ1-3; 7 bases are shared with TRBD1. V lost 7 bases, J lost 2 bases, and 5 bases stayed unmatched. There are 14 residues in the CDR3. Germline assignment: CDR1 WNHNN and CDR2 SYGVQD (reference sequence). The CDR3 sequence is CASKRDRAGNTIYF. CDR3 DNA: TGCGCCAGCAAACGAGACAGGGCTGGAAACACCATATATTTT.

This clone has only one observation. This chain joins TRBV30 and TRBJ1-1, with D uncertain. The CDR3 runs 15 residues. Trimming shortened V by 0 bases and J by 6 bases, and 17 bases separated the two germline ends. Germline V CDR1 and CDR2: GTSNPN, SVGIG (reference sequence). The DNA of the CDR3 is TGTGCCTGGAGTGTAGGGTTAGAGGGAAGAGCTGAAGCTTTCTTT. Residues: CAWSVGLEGRAEAFF. The full variable domain, rest sourced from reference TRBV30 and TRBJ1-1, is SQTIHQWPATLVQPVGSPLSLECTVEGTSNPNLYWYRQAAGRGLQLLFYSVGIGQISSEVPQNLSASRPQDRQFILSSKKLLLSDSGFYLCAWSVGLEGRAEAFFGQGTRLTVV.